This T cell receptor beta chain appears in the sequencing data of a study of blood T cell repertoires in COVID-19. About the research overall: Collection of acute and convalescent COVID-19 samples took place in the United States, Italy and Spain. Nucleic acid was either cDNA or gDNA, and it came from T cells, B-cell-depleted T cells, or PBMCs.

Germline V gene sequence: CDR1 GTSNPN, CDR2 SVGIG (reference sequence). CDR3 length: 16 residues. V shed 0 bases, J shed 7 bases, and the junction held 10 bases outside the gene matches. Profiled with immunoSEQ multiplex PCR; TCRdb holds only in-frame clones, not every one. This table has about 300,000 clones, more than 75% appearing once. This clone occurred once. The sample was peripheral blood. J is TRBJ2-5 and V is TRBV30; the match to TRBD2 covers 11 bases. This sequence originates from a man in his 70s with acute or convalescent COVID-19. In DNA form, the CDR3 reads TGTGCCTGGAGTGTAACTAGCGGGGGTCTCTTCGTGACCCAGTACTTC. It specifies CAWSVTSGGLFVTQYF.